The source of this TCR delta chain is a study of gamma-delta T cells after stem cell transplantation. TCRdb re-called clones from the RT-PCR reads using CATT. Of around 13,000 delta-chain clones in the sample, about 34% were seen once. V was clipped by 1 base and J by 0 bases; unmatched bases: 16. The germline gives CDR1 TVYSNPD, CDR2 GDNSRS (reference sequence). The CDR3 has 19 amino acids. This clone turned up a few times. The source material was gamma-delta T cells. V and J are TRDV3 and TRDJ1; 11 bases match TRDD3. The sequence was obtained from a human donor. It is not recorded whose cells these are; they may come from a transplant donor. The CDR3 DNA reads TGTGCCTTTAATATCCCTAAGGGACTGGGGGATAAAGACACCGATAAACTCATCTTT. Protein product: CAFNIPKGLGDKDTDKLIF.